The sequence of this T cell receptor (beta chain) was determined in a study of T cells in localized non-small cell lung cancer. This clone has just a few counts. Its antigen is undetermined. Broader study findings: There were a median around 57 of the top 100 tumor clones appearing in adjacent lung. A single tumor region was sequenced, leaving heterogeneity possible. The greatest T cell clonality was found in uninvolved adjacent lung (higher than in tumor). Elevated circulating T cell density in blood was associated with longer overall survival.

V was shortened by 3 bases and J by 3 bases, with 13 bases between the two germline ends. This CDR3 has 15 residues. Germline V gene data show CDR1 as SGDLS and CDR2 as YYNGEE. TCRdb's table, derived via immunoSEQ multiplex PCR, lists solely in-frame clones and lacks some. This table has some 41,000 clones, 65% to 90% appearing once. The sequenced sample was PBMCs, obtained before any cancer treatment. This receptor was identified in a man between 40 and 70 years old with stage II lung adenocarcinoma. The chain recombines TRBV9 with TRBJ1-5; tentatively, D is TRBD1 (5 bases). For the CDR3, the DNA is TGTGCCAGCAGCGCCGGATTAGGGGTCAATCAGCCCCAGCATTTT. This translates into CASSAGLGVNQPQHF.